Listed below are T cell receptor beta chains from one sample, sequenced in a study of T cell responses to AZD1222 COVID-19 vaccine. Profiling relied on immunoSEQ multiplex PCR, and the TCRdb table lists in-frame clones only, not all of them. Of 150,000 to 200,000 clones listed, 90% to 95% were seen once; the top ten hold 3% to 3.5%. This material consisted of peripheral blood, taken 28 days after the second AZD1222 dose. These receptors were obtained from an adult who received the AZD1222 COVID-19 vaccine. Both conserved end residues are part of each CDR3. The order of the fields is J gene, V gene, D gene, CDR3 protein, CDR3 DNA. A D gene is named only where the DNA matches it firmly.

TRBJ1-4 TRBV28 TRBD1 CASSFLQGAREKLFF TGTGCCAGCAGTTTCCTACAGGGGGCGCGTGAAAAACTGTTTTTT
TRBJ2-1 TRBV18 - CASSPGGTYNEQFF TGTGCCAGCTCCCCAGGAGGTACCTACAATGAGCAGTTCTTC
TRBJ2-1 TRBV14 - CASIVLPDWQGEQFF TGTGCCAGCATCGTTCTACCCGACTGGCAGGGTGAGCAGTTCTTC
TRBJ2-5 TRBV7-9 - CASSLIGGETQYF TGTGCCAGCAGCTTAATTGGGGGGGAGACCCAGTACTTC
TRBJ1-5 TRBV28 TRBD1 CASSTGGTYNQPQHF TGTGCCAGCAGTACAGGGGGCACCTACAATCAGCCCCAGCATTTT
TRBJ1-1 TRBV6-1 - CASSEEGYTEAFF TGTGCCAGCAGTGAAGAAGGATACACTGAAGCTTTCTTT
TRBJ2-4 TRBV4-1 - CASSQDGWRDVKNIQYF TGCGCCAGCAGCCAAGATGGATGGCGGGATGTCAAAAACATTCAGTACTTC
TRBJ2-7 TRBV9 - CASSTRDFYEQYF TGTGCCAGCAGCACCCGGGACTTCTACGAGCAGTACTTC
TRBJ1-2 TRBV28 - CASSPFGGARSYTF TGTGCCAGCAGTCCCTTCGGGGGGGCAAGATCCTACACCTTC
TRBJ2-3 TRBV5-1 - CASSLADTQYF TGCGCCAGCAGCTTAGCGGATACGCAGTATTTT
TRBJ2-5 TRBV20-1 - CSASRFWETQYF TGCAGTGCTAGTAGGTTCTGGGAGACCCAGTACTTC
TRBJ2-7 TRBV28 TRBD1 CASSLGQGANEQYF TGTGCCAGCAGTTTGGGACAGGGGGCCAACGAGCAGTACTTC
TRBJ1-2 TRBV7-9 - CASSPSGYGYTF TGTGCCAGCAGCCCCTCAGGCTATGGCTACACCTTC
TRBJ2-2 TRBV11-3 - CASSQGGGVTGELFF TGTGCCAGCAGCCAGGGAGGGGGAGTCACCGGGGAGCTGTTTTTT
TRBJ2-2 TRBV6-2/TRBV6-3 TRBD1 CASRPTGGGNTGELFF TGTGCCAGCAGGCCTACAGGGGGAGGGAACACCGGGGAGCTGTTTTTT